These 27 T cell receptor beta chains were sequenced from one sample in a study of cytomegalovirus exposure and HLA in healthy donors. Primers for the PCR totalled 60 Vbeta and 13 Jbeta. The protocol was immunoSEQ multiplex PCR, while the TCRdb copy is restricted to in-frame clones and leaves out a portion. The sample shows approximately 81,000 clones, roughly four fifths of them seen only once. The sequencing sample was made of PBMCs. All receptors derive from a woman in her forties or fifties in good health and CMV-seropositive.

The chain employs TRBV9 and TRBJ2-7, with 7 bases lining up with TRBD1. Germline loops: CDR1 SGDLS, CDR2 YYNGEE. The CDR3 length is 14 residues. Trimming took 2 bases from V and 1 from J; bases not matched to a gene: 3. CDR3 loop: CASSVRGNSYEQYF. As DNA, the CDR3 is TGTGCCAGCAGCGTCAGGGGGAATTCCTACGAGCAGTACTTC.

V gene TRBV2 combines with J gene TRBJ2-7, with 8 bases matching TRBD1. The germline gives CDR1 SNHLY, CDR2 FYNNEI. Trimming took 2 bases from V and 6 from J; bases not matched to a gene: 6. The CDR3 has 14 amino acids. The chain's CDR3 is CASSELGQGGEQYF. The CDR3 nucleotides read TGTGCCAGCAGTGAACTCGGACAGGGCGGCGAGCAGTACTTC.

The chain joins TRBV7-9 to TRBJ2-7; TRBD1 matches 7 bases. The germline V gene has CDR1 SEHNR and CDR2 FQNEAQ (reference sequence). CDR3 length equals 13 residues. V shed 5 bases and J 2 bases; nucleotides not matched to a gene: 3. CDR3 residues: CASSRQGAYEQYF. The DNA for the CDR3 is TGTGCCAGCAGCCGACAGGGAGCCTACGAGCAGTACTTC. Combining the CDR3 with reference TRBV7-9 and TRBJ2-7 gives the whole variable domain DTGVSQNPRHKITKRGQNVTFRCDPISEHNRLYWYRQTLGQGPEFLTYFQNEAQLEKSRLLSDRFSAERPKGSFSTLEIQRTEQGDSAMYLCASSRQGAYEQYFGPGTRLTVT.

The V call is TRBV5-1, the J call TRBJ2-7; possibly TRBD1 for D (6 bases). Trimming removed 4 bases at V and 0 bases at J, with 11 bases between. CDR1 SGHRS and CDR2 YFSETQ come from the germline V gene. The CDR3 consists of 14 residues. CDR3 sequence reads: CASSPDRDSYEQYF. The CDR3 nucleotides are TGCGCCAGCAGCCCGGACAGAGACTCCTACGAGCAGTACTTC.

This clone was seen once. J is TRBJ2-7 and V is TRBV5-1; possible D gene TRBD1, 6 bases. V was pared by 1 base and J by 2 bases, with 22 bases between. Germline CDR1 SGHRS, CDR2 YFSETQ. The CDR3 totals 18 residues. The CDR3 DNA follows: TGCGCCAGCAGCTTGTGGAAACAGGGTCCTGCTATGCCCTACGAGCAGTACTTC. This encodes CASSLWKQGPAMPYEQYF.

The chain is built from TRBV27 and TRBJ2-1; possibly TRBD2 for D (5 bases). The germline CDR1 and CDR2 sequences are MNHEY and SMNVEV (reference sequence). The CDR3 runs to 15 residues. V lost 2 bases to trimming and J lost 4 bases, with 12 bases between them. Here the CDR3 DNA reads TGTGCCAGCAGTTTAGAGGCGGGCTCGTACAATGAGCAGTTCTTC. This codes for CASSLEAGSYNEQFF.

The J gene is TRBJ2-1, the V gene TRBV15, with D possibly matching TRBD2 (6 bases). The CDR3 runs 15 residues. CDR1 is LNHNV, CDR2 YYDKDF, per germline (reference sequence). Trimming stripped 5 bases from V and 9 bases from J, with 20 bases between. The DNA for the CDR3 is TGTGCCACCAGCGTCCTAACTCGGGGGTCCGGTGAGCAGTTCTTC. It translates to CATSVLTRGSGEQFF.

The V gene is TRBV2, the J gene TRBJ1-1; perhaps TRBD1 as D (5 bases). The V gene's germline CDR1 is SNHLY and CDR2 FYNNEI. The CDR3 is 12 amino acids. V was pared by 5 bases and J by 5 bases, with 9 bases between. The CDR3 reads CASSSGWTEAFF. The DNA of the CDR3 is TGTGCCAGCAGTTCAGGGTGGACTGAAGCTTTCTTT. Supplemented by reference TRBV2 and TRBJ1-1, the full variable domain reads EPEVTQTPSHQVTQMGQEVILRCVPISNHLYFYWYRQILGQKVEFLVSFYNNEISEKSEIFDDQFSVERPDGSNFTLKIRSTKLEDSAMYFCASSSGWTEAFFGQGTRLTVV.

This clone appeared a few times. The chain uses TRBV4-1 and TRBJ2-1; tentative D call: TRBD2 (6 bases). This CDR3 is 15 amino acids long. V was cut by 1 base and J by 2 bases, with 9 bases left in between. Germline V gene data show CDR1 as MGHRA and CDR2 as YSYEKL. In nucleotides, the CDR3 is TGCGCCAGCAGCCAAGTAAGCGGGCCCTACAATGAGCAGTTCTTC. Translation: CASSQVSGPYNEQFF.

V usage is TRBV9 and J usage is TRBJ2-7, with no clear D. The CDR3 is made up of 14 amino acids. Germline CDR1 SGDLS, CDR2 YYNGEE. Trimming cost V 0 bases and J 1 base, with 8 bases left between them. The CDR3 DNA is TGTGCCAGCAGCGTAGAGATAGCTTCCTACGAGCAGTACTTC. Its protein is CASSVEIASYEQYF.

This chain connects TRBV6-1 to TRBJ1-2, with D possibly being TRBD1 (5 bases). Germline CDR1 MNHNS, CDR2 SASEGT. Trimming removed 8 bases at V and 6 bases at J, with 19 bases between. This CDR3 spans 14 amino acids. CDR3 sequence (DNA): TGTGCCAGCGCCCCCCCCCTCGGAGGGGATGGCTACACCTTC. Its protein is CASAPPLGGDGYTF.

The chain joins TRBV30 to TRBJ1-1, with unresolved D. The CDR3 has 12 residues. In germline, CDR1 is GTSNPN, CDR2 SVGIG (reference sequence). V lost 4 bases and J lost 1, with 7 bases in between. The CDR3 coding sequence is TGTGCCTGGAAATGGCAGAACACTGAAGCTTTCTTT. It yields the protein CAWKWQNTEAFF.

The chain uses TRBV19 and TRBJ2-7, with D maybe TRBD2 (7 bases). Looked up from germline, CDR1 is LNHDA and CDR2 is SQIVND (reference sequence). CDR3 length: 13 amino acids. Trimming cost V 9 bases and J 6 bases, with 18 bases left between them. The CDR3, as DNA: TGTGCCAGCGGGGGGCGAACCCTAGGCGAGCAGTACTTC. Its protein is CASGGRTLGEQYF.

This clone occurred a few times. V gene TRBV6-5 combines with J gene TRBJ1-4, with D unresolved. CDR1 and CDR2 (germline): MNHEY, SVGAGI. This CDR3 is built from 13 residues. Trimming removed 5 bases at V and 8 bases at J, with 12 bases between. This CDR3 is CASSDGEAEKLFF. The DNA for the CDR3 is TGTGCCAGCAGTGATGGAGAAGCCGAAAAACTGTTTTTT.

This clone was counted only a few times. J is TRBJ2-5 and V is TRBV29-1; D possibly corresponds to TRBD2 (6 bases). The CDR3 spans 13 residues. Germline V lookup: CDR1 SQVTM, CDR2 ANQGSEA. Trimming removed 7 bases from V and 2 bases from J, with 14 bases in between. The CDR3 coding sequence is TGCAGCGCCACGGGACTGACACAAGAGACCCAGTACTTC. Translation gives CSATGLTQETQYF.

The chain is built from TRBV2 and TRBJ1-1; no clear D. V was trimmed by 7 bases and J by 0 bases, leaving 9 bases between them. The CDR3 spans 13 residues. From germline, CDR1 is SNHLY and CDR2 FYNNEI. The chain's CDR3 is CASTPSVNTEAFF. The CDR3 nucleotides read TGTGCCAGCACCCCCTCAGTGAACACTGAAGCTTTCTTT.

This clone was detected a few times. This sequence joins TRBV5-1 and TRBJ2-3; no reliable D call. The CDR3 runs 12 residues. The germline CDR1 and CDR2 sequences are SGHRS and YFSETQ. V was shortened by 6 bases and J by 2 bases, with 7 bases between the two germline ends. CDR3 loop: CASKLTTDTQYF. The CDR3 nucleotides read TGCGCCAGCAAACTCACCACAGATACGCAGTATTTT.

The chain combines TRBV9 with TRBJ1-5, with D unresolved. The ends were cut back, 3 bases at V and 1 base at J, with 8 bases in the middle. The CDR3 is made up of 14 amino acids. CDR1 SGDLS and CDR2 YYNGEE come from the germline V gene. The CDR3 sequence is CASSAGESNQPQHF. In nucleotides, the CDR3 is TGTGCCAGCAGCGCTGGAGAGAGCAATCAGCCCCAGCATTTT.

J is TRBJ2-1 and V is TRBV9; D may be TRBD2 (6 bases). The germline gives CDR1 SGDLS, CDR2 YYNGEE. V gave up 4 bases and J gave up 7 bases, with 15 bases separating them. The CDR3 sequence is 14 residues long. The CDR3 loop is CASSPLGLPNEQFF. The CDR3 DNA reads TGTGCCAGCAGCCCACTGGGACTCCCTAATGAGCAGTTCTTC.

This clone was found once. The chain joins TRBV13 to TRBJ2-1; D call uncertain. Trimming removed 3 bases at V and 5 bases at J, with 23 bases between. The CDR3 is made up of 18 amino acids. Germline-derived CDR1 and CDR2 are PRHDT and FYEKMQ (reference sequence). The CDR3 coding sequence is TGTGCCAGCAGCTTGGGTGGGTTTGGTGGGCCATTGGACAATGAGCAGTTCTTC. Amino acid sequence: CASSLGGFGGPLDNEQFF.

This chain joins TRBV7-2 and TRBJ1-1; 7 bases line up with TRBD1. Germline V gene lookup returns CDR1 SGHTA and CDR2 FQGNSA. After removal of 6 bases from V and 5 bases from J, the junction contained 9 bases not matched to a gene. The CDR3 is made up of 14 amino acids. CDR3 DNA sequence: TGTGCCAGCAGACTTGACAGGGCGACGACTGAAGCTTTCTTT. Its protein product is CASRLDRATTEAFF.

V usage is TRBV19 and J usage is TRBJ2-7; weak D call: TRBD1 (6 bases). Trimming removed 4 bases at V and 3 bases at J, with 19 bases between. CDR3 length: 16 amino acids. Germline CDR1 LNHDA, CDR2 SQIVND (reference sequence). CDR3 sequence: CASSTLHAGDLYEQYF. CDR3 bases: TGTGCCAGTAGTACACTACACGCAGGGGACCTCTACGAGCAGTACTTC.

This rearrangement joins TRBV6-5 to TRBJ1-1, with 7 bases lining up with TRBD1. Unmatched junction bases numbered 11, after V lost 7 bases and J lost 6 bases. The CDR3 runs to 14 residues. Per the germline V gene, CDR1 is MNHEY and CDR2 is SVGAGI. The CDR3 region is CASNIRGYWAEAFF. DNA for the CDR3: TGTGCCAGCAACATCAGGGGGTATTGGGCTGAAGCTTTCTTT.

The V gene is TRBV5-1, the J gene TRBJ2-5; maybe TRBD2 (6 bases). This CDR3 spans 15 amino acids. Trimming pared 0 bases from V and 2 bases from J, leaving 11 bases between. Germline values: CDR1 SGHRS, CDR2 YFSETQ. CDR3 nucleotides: TGCGCCAGCAGCTTGGAAGCGGGCGCGCAAGAGACCCAGTACTTC. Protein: CASSLEAGAQETQYF.

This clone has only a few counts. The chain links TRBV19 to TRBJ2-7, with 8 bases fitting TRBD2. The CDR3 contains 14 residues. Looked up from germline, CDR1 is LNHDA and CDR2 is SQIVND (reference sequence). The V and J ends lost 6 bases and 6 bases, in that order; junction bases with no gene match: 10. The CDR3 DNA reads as TGTGCCAGTAGGCTAGCGGGCCGCCCTGTCGAGCAGTACTTC. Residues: CASRLAGRPVEQYF. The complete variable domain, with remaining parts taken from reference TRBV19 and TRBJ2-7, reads DGGITQSPKYLFRKEGQNVTLSCEQNLNHDAMYWYRQDPGQGLRLIYYSQIVNDFQKGDIAEGYSVSREKKESFPLTVTSAQKNPTAFYLCASRLAGRPVEQYFGPGTRLTVT.

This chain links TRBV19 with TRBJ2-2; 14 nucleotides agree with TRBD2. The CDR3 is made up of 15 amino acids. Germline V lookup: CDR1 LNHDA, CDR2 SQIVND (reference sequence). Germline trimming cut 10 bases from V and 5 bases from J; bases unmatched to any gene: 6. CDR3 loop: CATRGLAGDTGELFF. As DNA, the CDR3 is TGTGCCACCCGGGGACTAGCGGGAGATACCGGGGAGCTGTTTTTT. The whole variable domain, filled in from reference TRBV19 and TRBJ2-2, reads DGGITQSPKYLFRKEGQNVTLSCEQNLNHDAMYWYRQDPGQGLRLIYYSQIVNDFQKGDIAEGYSVSREKKESFPLTVTSAQKNPTAFYLCATRGLAGDTGELFFGEGSRLTVL.

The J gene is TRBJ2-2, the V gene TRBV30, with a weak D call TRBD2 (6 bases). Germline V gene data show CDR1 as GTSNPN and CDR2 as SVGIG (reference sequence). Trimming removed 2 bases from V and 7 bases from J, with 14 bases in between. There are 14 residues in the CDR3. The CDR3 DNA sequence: TGTGCCTGGAGTTTTGGGGGAGCGGGCGGGGAGCTGTTTTTT. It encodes CAWSFGGAGGELFF. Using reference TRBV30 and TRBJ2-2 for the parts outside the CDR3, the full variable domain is SQTIHQWPATLVQPVGSPLSLECTVEGTSNPNLYWYRQAAGRGLQLLFYSVGIGQISSEVPQNLSASRPQDRQFILSSKKLLLSDSGFYLCAWSFGGAGGELFFGEGSRLTVL.